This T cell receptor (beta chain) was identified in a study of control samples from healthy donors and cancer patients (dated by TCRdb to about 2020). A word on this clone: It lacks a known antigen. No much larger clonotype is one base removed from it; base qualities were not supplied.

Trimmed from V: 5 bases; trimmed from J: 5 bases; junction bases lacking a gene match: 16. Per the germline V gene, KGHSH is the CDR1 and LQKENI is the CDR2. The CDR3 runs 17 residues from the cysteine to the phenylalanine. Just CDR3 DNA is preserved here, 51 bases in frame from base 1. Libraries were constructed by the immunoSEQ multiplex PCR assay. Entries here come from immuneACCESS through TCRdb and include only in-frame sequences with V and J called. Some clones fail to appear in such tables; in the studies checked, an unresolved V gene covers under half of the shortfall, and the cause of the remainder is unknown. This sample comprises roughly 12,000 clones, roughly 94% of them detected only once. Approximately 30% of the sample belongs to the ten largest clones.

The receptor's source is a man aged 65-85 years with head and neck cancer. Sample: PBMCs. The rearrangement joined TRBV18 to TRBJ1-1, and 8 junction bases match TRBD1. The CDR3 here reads CASSTYPGQALGTEAFF. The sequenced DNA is TGTGCCAGCTCAACGTACCCGGGACAGGCTCTAGGTACTGAAGCTTTCTTT.